What follows is one T cell receptor beta chain and its context. The antigen remains undetermined. This sample was included in a study of neoadjuvant nivolumab and ipilimumab in lung cancer. Study-level findings and limits: Resected tumors had greater TCR richness and clonality than uninvolved lung.

CDR1 and CDR2 (germline): SGHTA, FQGTGA. There are 12 residues in the CDR3. The germline V and J ends were trimmed by 5 bases and 8 bases, with 10 bases remaining between them. Sequencing used immunoSEQ multiplex PCR; TCRdb keeps in-frame clones, though not all of them. The data hold 10,000 or so clones, with over 75% observed a single time. This clonotype was obtained from an adult with non-small cell lung cancer. The chain combines TRBV7-3 with TRBJ2-1, with D unclear. Here the sequenced sample was peripheral blood, taken before neoadjuvant nivolumab, alone or with ipilimumab. The chain's CDR3 is CASSPSTDEQFF. The DNA of the CDR3 is TGTGCCAGCAGCCCCAGTACGGATGAGCAGTTCTTC.